This paragraph covers one T cell receptor (beta chain) sequence. The antigen is not known. Each donor contributed about 100,000 T cells on average, unsorted. These data belong to a study of T cells in tuberculosis. Study-level results: Active tuberculosis patients had shorter CDR3-alpha; the beta difference was nonsignificant.

Germline V gene data show CDR1 as SQVTM and CDR2 as ANQGSEA. This CDR3 comprises 15 residues. With V trimmed by 7 bases and J by 4 bases, 13 bases remained unmatched. The method was immunoSEQ multiplex PCR; TCRdb's version includes in-frame clones alone and lacks a portion of them. The sample yields roughly 34,000 clones, around 95% seen once. Input material: PBMCs. The receptor was isolated from a donor between 5 and 29 years old with latent tuberculosis or without tuberculosis infection. The chain carries TRBV29-1 and TRBJ2-3; 8 bases match TRBD2. The CDR3, as DNA: TGCAGCGCCTTTTATAGCGGGATAGGCTCAGATACGCAGTATTTT. Protein sequence: CSAFYSGIGSDTQYF.